Following are 32 T cell receptor beta chains from one sample sequenced in a study of shared clonotypes between healthy human individuals. The protocol was immunoSEQ multiplex PCR, while the TCRdb copy is restricted to in-frame clones and leaves out a portion. The table lists fewer than 1.6 million clones, less than 99% of them singletons, with about 0.4% in the top ten. What was sequenced was naive CD4+ T cells sorted from blood. Subset specified: CD45RA+ positively selected. These receptors all come from a man aged 25 to 40 in good health.

The chain joins TRBV11-2 to TRBJ1-1; D gene ambiguous. V gave up 7 bases and J gave up 2 bases, with 14 bases separating them. The germline gives CDR1 SGHAT, CDR2 FQNNGV. This CDR3 is 14 amino acids long. The CDR3 loop reads CASNPERRNTEAFF. CDR3 sequence (DNA): TGTGCCAGCAACCCGGAGAGGAGAAACACTGAAGCTTTCTTT.

The chain carries TRBV10-3 and TRBJ2-5; a possible D gene is TRBD2 (7 bases). CDR3 size: 12 residues. CDR1 and CDR2 from the germline V gene are ENHRY and SYGVKD. With 8 bases removed from V and 4 bases from J, the gap between germline ends came to 11 bases. CDR3 residues: CAIGGGLETQYF. The CDR3 DNA is TGTGCCATCGGGGGGGGGCTAGAGACCCAGTACTTC.

The chain carries TRBV6-1 and TRBJ1-1; D might be TRBD1 (5 bases). Trimming removed 6 bases at V and 10 bases at J, with 12 bases between. Germline V gene data show CDR1 as MNHNS and CDR2 as SASEGT. This CDR3 contains 11 residues. The CDR3 region is CASRGGVGAFF. The CDR3 nucleotides are TGTGCCAGCAGGGGGGGGGTCGGAGCTTTCTTT.

The J gene is TRBJ2-3, the V gene TRBV6-6; D ambiguous. Germline V lookup: CDR1 MNHNY, CDR2 SVGAGI (reference sequence). CDR3 length: 15 residues. Trimming removed 0 bases from V and 3 bases from J, with 10 bases in between. This chain's CDR3 is CASSYSISGTDTQYF. DNA for the CDR3: TGTGCCAGCAGTTACTCGATATCAGGAACAGATACGCAGTATTTT.

As DNA, the CDR3 is TGCGCCAGCAGCCAAGCACCGGGAGAGTTGTACGAGCAGTACTTC. Encoded protein: CASSQAPGELYEQYF. The chain links TRBV4-3 to TRBJ2-7, with D perhaps matching TRBD2 (6 bases). Per the germline V gene, CDR1 is LGHNA and CDR2 is YSLEER. V lost 1 base and J 4 bases, leaving 14 bases between the germline ends. There are 15 residues in the CDR3.

V usage is TRBV28 and J usage is TRBJ1-1, with no clear D. The CDR3 runs to 14 residues. The germline gives CDR1 MDHEN, CDR2 SYDVKM. Trimming took 7 bases from V and 1 from J, leaving 13 bases between them. In DNA, the CDR3 is TGTGCCAGCATGGATGGTTGGACGAACACTGAAGCTTTCTTT. Translating it yields CASMDGWTNTEAFF.

The V and J genes are TRBV6-5 and TRBJ2-7, with D uncertain. Per germline, CDR1 MNHEY and CDR2 SVGAGI. With 5 bases removed from V and 2 bases from J, the gap between germline ends came to 10 bases. This CDR3 has 13 residues. CDR3 region: CASSPGPPYEQYF. The DNA of the CDR3 is TGTGCCAGCAGTCCGGGTCCTCCCTACGAGCAGTACTTC.

The chain joins TRBV7-6 to TRBJ2-7, with 10 bases fitting TRBD2. After removal of 5 bases from V and 4 bases from J, the junction contained 8 bases not matched to a gene. The CDR3 runs 15 residues. Germline CDR1 is SGHVS and CDR2 is FNYEAQ. For the CDR3, the DNA is TGTGCCAGCAGCACACGAAGCGGGGGGGTGTACGAGCAGTACTTC. Its protein product is CASSTRSGGVYEQYF.

In regard to this clone: Germline is not matched at one junction end, which may reflect a read error. This chain links TRBV18 with TRBJ2-7; D is ambiguous. The length of the CDR3 is 11 residues. CDR1 and CDR2 from the germline V gene are KGHSH and LQKENI. The CDR3 protein is CASSLSYEKYF. DNA for the CDR3: TGTGCCAGCTCACTTTCCTACGAGAAGTACTTC.

Here the CDR3 reads CASGRLGPYEQYF. CDR3 nucleotides: TGTGCCAGCGGGCGCTTGGGTCCCTACGAGCAGTACTTC. The chain recombines TRBV28 with TRBJ2-7; D gene ambiguous. The V end was cut by 8 bases, the J end by 2 bases, with 13 bases between. Germline loops: CDR1 MDHEN, CDR2 SYDVKM. CDR3 size: 13 residues.

V is TRBV27 and J is TRBJ2-3; D gene unclear. V was trimmed by 8 bases and J by 2 bases, leaving 11 bases between them. The CDR3 loop spans 13 amino acids. CDR1 and CDR2 from the germline V gene are MNHEY and SMNVEV (reference sequence). CDR3 protein: CASVARNTDTQYF. DNA for the CDR3: TGTGCCAGCGTGGCAAGAAACACAGATACGCAGTATTTT.

The chain links TRBV14 to TRBJ2-1, with 10 bases lining up with TRBD2. V gave up 0 bases and J gave up 13 bases; unmatched junction bases: 3. CDR3 size: 13 residues. Germline V lookup: CDR1 SGHDN, CDR2 FVKESK. Here the CDR3 DNA reads TGTGCCAGCAGCCAAGAACTAGCGGGAACTCAGTTCTTC. This codes for CASSQELAGTQFF. The variable domain in full, with the rest retrieved from reference TRBV14 and TRBJ2-1, is EAGVTQFPSHSVIEKGQTVTLRCDPISGHDNLYWYRRVMGKEIKFLLHFVKESKQDESGMPNNRFLAERTGGTYSTLKVQPAELEDSGVYFCASSQELAGTQFFGPGTRLTVL.

V and J are TRBV27 and TRBJ2-1; 10 bases fit TRBD2. V trimming: 2 bases; J trimming: 3 bases; junction bases outside the gene matches: 13. Germline values: CDR1 MNHEY, CDR2 SMNVEV (reference sequence). This CDR3 comprises 19 residues. CDR3 protein: CASSLGTSSGSMYYNEQFF. CDR3 nucleotides: TGTGCCAGCAGTTTAGGAACCTCTAGCGGGAGTATGTACTACAATGAGCAGTTCTTC.

This rearrangement joins TRBV5-1 to TRBJ1-1; 7 bases match TRBD1. V gave up 0 bases and J gave up 4 bases; unmatched junction bases: 3. Germline CDR1 is SGHRS and CDR2 is YFSETQ. The CDR3 consists of 14 residues. The CDR3 spells CASSLGPGGTEAFF. The CDR3 DNA sequence: TGCGCCAGCAGCTTGGGCCCAGGGGGCACTGAAGCTTTCTTT.

V gene TRBV27 combines with J gene TRBJ2-1, with 10 bases aligning to TRBD2. The CDR3 is made up of 17 amino acids. The germline V gene encodes CDR1 MNHEY and CDR2 SMNVEV (reference sequence). V lost 7 bases to trimming and J lost 3 bases; unmatched junction nucleotides: 12. CDR3 bases: TGTGCCAGCACCGCTAGCGGGAGCCTAGTTTGCTACAATGAGCAGTTCTTC. Its translation: CASTASGSLVCYNEQFF.

The chain uses TRBV5-1 and TRBJ2-7; D unclear. The CDR3 loop spans 14 amino acids. Looked up from germline, CDR1 is SGHRS and CDR2 is YFSETQ. V lost 0 bases and J 3 bases, leaving 10 bases between the germline ends. The DNA for the CDR3 is TGCGCCAGCAGCTTGGGCAGAGCCAACTACGAGCAGTACTTC. This sequence encodes CASSLGRANYEQYF.

V and J are TRBV11-2 and TRBJ2-7; D ambiguous. The length of the CDR3 is 16 residues. From germline, CDR1 is SGHAT and CDR2 FQNNGV. V was trimmed by 1 base and J by 1 base, leaving 14 bases between them. The CDR3 protein is CASSLAPIPTSYEQYF. Written as DNA, the CDR3 is TGTGCCAGCAGCTTAGCACCCATCCCTACATCCTACGAGCAGTACTTC.

This chain links TRBV7-6 with TRBJ2-5, with 7 bases aligning to TRBD2. The junction had 1 base not matched to a gene; V was cut back by 2 bases and J by 1 base. The length of the CDR3 is 14 residues. Per germline, CDR1 SGHVS and CDR2 FNYEAQ. The CDR3 is CASSLSGVQETQYF. CDR3 nucleotide sequence: TGTGCCAGCAGCTTAAGCGGGGTCCAAGAGACCCAGTACTTC.

The genes are TRBV28 and TRBJ2-7, with D possibly being TRBD1 (6 bases). Per the germline V gene, CDR1 is MDHEN and CDR2 is SYDVKM. Trimming pared 2 bases from V and 3 bases from J, leaving 20 bases between. The CDR3 runs 17 residues. CDR3 coding DNA: TGTGCCAGCAGTTTAGGAGTGGATGGGAACAGGGTCTACGAGCAGTACTTC. Amino acid sequence: CASSLGVDGNRVYEQYF.

V usage is TRBV19 and J usage is TRBJ1-5; possibly TRBD1 for D (5 bases). The ends were cut back, 7 bases at V and 3 bases at J, with 10 bases in the middle. Germline loops: CDR1 LNHDA, CDR2 SQIVND (reference sequence). The CDR3 consists of 13 residues. CDR3 sequence: CASIWGPNQPQHF. The CDR3 nucleotides are TGTGCCAGTATATGGGGACCCAATCAGCCCCAGCATTTT.

V and J are TRBV6-5 and TRBJ2-3; D perhaps matches TRBD1 (5 bases). This CDR3 spans 15 amino acids. Looked up from germline, CDR1 is MNHEY and CDR2 is SVGAGI. Trimming stripped 0 bases from V and 3 bases from J, with 10 bases between. The CDR3 region has the DNA TGTGCCAGCAGTTACTCGACAGTAGGGACAGATACGCAGTATTTT. Translating gives CASSYSTVGTDTQYF.

With regard to this clone: The sample holds other DNA sequences that translate to the same CDR3. V usage is TRBV5-1 and J usage is TRBJ2-2; the match to TRBD2 covers 16 bases. CDR3 size: 18 residues. CDR1 is SGHRS and CDR2 is YFSETQ in the germline V gene. Losses at the gene ends were 3 bases for V and 5 bases for J; bases not matched to a gene: 7. The CDR3 coding sequence is TGCGCCAGCAGCTCCCTTCCGGGACTAGCGGGAGGGACCGGGGAGCTGTTTTTT. Translation gives CASSSLPGLAGGTGELFF.

The gene calls are TRBV5-1 and TRBJ2-3; TRBD2 matches at 14 bases. J gave up 5 bases and V 4 bases, and 6 bases lay outside the gene matches. Per the germline V gene, CDR1 is SGHRS and CDR2 is YFSETQ. The CDR3 loop spans 16 amino acids. DNA of the CDR3: TGCGCCAGCAGCAGAGGGACTAGCGGGAGCTTAGATACGCAGTATTTT. Translation gives CASSRGTSGSLDTQYF. The full variable domain, completed using reference TRBV5-1 and TRBJ2-3, is KAGVTQTPRYLIKTRGQQVTLSCSPISGHRSVSWYQQTPGQGLQFLFEYFSETQRNKGNFPGRFSGRQFSNSRSEMNVSTLELGDSALYLCASSRGTSGSLDTQYFGPGTRLTVL.

The V call is TRBV6-5, the J call TRBJ1-5, with 7 bases matching TRBD1. From germline, CDR1 is MNHEY and CDR2 SVGAGI. The CDR3 consists of 15 residues. The V and J ends lost 6 bases and 7 bases, in that order; junction bases with no gene match: 12. The CDR3 here is CASSTDNSGGQPQHF. The DNA of the CDR3 is TGTGCCAGCAGCACTGACAACTCAGGGGGACAGCCCCAGCATTTT.

This chain connects TRBV7-9 to TRBJ2-7; D is ambiguous. The CDR3 totals 14 residues. Germline V CDR1 and CDR2: SEHNR, FQNEAQ (reference sequence). V was shortened by 1 base and J by 2 bases, with 9 bases between the two germline ends. Here the CDR3 DNA reads TGTGCCAGCAGCTTAGTTGGCGAGGCCTACGAGCAGTACTTC. Translated: CASSLVGEAYEQYF.

The CDR3 nucleotides read TGTGCCAGCCGGCAGCGGGAGGTTACCTACAATGAGCAGTTCTTC. It encodes CASRQREVTYNEQFF. The chain carries TRBV11-2 and TRBJ2-1, with 9 bases matching TRBD2. The V gene end was trimmed by 8 bases and the J gene end by 2 bases; junction bases not matched to a gene: 7. This CDR3 contains 15 residues. The germline CDR1 and CDR2 sequences are SGHAT and FQNNGV.

The chain couples TRBV5-1 to TRBJ1-1; D may be TRBD1 (5 bases). CDR1 SGHRS and CDR2 YFSETQ come from the germline V gene. The CDR3 covers 15 residues. V gave up 7 bases and J gave up 4 bases, with 20 bases separating them. The CDR3: CASARDQGATTEAFF. The DNA of the CDR3 is TGCGCCAGCGCCCGAGATCAAGGGGCAACCACTGAAGCTTTCTTT.

The chain couples TRBV2 to TRBJ1-5; D is ambiguous. V lost 3 bases, J lost 5 bases, and 14 bases lay in between. The CDR3 has 15 amino acids. Looked up from germline, CDR1 is SNHLY and CDR2 is FYNNEI. The CDR3: CASSEVPGFDQPQHF. The DNA for the CDR3 is TGTGCCAGCAGTGAGGTCCCCGGGTTCGATCAGCCCCAGCATTTT. Based on the CDR3 plus reference TRBV2 and TRBJ1-5, the full variable domain is EPEVTQTPSHQVTQMGQEVILRCVPISNHLYFYWYRQILGQKVEFLVSFYNNEISEKSEIFDDQFSVERPDGSNFTLKIRSTKLEDSAMYFCASSEVPGFDQPQHFGDGTRLSIL.

The CDR3 nucleotides read TGTGCCATCAGTGTATCGAGCGGAGCTCCCCATGAGCAGTTCTTC. Amino acid sequence: CAISVSSGAPHEQFF. The chain links TRBV10-3 to TRBJ2-1; weak D call: TRBD2 (5 bases). This CDR3 is built from 15 residues. Germline V gives CDR1 ENHRY, CDR2 SYGVKD. Trimming left V 4 bases short and J 8 bases short, with 18 bases between.

V and J are TRBV9 and TRBJ2-3, with D perhaps TRBD2 (6 bases). The CDR3 length is 12 residues. Per germline, CDR1 SGDLS and CDR2 YYNGEE. V was shortened by 4 bases and J by 5 bases, with 8 bases between the two germline ends. CDR3 bases: TGTGCCAGCAGCCAGGGACTAGATACGCAGTATTTT. Amino acid sequence: CASSQGLDTQYF. Combining the CDR3 with reference TRBV9 and TRBJ2-3 gives the whole variable domain DSGVTQTPKHLITATGQRVTLRCSPRSGDLSVYWYQQSLDQGLQFLIQYYNGEERAKGNILERFSAQQFPDLHSELNLSSLELGDSALYFCASSQGLDTQYFGPGTRLTVL.

This chain joins TRBV18 and TRBJ2-7, with D unclear. The CDR3 has 13 residues. Trimming removed 0 bases from V and 3 bases from J, with 6 bases in between. CDR1 and CDR2 from the germline V gene are KGHSH and LQKENI. The CDR3 bases are TGTGCCAGCTCACCACCGGTTCTCTACGAGCAGTACTTC. Translated: CASSPPVLYEQYF.

The gene calls are TRBV6-4 and TRBJ2-7, with TRBD2 identical over 8 bases. The CDR3 is made up of 13 amino acids. The V and J ends lost 3 bases and 6 bases, in that order; junction bases with no gene match: 4. From germline, CDR1 is MRHNA and CDR2 SNTAGT. CDR3 DNA sequence: TGTGCCAGCAGTGAATCGGGAGGGTCCGAGCAGTACTTC. It yields the protein CASSESGGSEQYF.